Below are 32 T cell receptor beta chains sequenced from a single sample in a study of post-analysis software for immune sequencing data. Study-wide findings and caveats: With TRBV5-6, TRBV5-1 and TRBV20-1 included, 5 or 6 TRBV segments were more frequent in patients than in controls.

Unique molecular identifiers tagged the TCR beta cDNA libraries. Using its own MiXCR run on the PCR reads, TCRdb lists one record per CDR3 protein. The sample shows over 300,000 distinct CDR3 sequences, roughly 30% of them seen only once. For these receptors, no antigen is known. The sample comprised blood. Receptors were obtained from a girl between 5 and 17 years old with multiple sclerosis.

V is TRBV7-2 and J is TRBJ2-3, with D unclear. CDR1 is SGHTA, CDR2 FQGNSA, per germline. There are 13 residues in the CDR3. V was clipped by 1 base and J by 10 bases, with 12 bases between them. CDR3 in DNA: TGTGCCAGCAGCTTAGTCTGGGTCAGTGCGCAGTATTTT. Its translation is CASSLVWVSAQYF. The full variable domain, its missing parts supplied by reference TRBV7-2 and TRBJ2-3, is GAGVSQSPSNKVTEKGKDVELRCDPISGHTALYWYRQSLGQGLEFLIYFQGNSAPDKSGLPSDRFSAERTGGSVSTLTIQRTQQEDSAVYLCASSLVWVSAQYFGPGTRLTVL.

V is TRBV7-2 and J is TRBJ2-7; unclear D gene. This CDR3 contains 15 residues. Germline-derived CDR1 and CDR2 are SGHTA and FQGNSA. The V and J ends lost 4 bases and 0 bases respectively, with 13 bases between them. CDR3 nucleotides: TGTGCCAGCAGCTCAACCGGGTCCTTCTCCTACGAGCAGTACTTC. Amino acid sequence: CASSSTGSFSYEQYF.

This chain uses TRBV7-2 with TRBJ1-5; D may be TRBD1 (5 bases). The CDR3 extends over 13 amino acids. V dropped 3 bases and J dropped 7 bases, with 10 bases sitting between them. Germline lookup yields CDR1 SGHTA and CDR2 FQGNSA. CDR3 in amino acids: CASSLAGRQPQHF. CDR3 nucleotide sequence: TGTGCCAGCAGCTTGGCAGGGAGGCAGCCCCAGCATTTT. The complete variable domain, with remaining parts taken from reference TRBV7-2 and TRBJ1-5, reads GAGVSQSPSNKVTEKGKDVELRCDPISGHTALYWYRQSLGQGLEFLIYFQGNSAPDKSGLPSDRFSAERTGGSVSTLTIQRTQQEDSAVYLCASSLAGRQPQHFGDGTRLSIL.

CDR3 region: CAISEWDSNSPLHF. CDR3 coding DNA: TGTGCCATCAGTGAATGGGACAGCAATTCACCCCTCCACTTT. J is TRBJ1-6 and V is TRBV10-3, with TRBD1 identical over 7 bases. The CDR3 runs to 14 residues. V was pared by 3 bases and J by 7 bases, with 3 bases of the junction left unmatched. Germline CDR1 and CDR2: ENHRY and SYGVKD.

The chain is built from TRBV29-1 and TRBJ2-7; D ambiguous. Germline loops: CDR1 SQVTM, CDR2 ANQGSEA. This CDR3 is built from 13 residues. Trimming left V 0 bases short and J 1 base short, with 7 bases between. CDR3 DNA sequence: TGCAGCGTTGAAGAGGACGGTTCCTACGAGCAGTACTTC. Translation gives CSVEEDGSYEQYF.

The chain carries TRBV29-1 and TRBJ2-3; TRBD1 or TRBD2 may be the D gene (5 bases each). The CDR3 sequence is 15 residues long. Trimming cost V 2 bases and J 4 bases, with 16 bases left between them. Germline V CDR1 and CDR2: SQVTM, ANQGSEA. The CDR3 reads CSVEHAAGAPDTQYF. The DNA of the CDR3 is TGCAGCGTTGAACATGCGGCCGGGGCTCCAGATACGCAGTATTTT.

V is TRBV7-9 and J is TRBJ2-7, with a tentative D call TRBD2 (5 bases). CDR1 is SEHNR and CDR2 is FQNEAQ in the germline V gene (reference sequence). The CDR3 is 14 amino acids. Between the trimmed V and J ends, which lost 6 bases and 0 bases, there was a span of 12 bases. The CDR3 sequence: CASSKPGSSYEQYF. As DNA, the CDR3 is TGTGCCAGCAGTAAGCCGGGGAGCTCCTACGAGCAGTACTTC.

This clonotype has at least ten counts. This chain links TRBV10-2 with TRBJ2-1; D might be TRBD2 (5 bases). Looked up from germline, CDR1 is WSHSY and CDR2 is SAAADI. CDR3 size: 15 residues. V was trimmed by 6 bases and J by 0 bases, leaving 12 bases between them. The CDR3 reads CASRDWMSSYNEQFF. In DNA form, the CDR3 reads TGCGCCAGCAGGGACTGGATGAGCTCCTACAATGAGCAGTTCTTC.

This clonotype has a handful of counts. The chain combines TRBV20-1 with TRBJ1-2; D not certain. Deletions cut 5 bases from V and 0 bases from J, with 7 bases between. The CDR3 covers 12 residues. CDR1 DFQATT and CDR2 SNEGSKA come from the germline V gene (reference sequence). The CDR3 spells CSAQHPNYGYTF. The CDR3 DNA reads as TGCAGTGCTCAACATCCTAACTATGGCTACACCTTC.

The V and J genes are TRBV14 and TRBJ2-7; D is unclear. V was cut by 4 bases and J by 4 bases, with 11 bases left in between. The germline V gene encodes CDR1 SGHDN and CDR2 FVKESK. CDR3 length: 13 residues. CDR3 in DNA: TGTGCCAGCAGCCCCCAGTTTAGATACGAGCAGTACTTC. The encoded protein is CASSPQFRYEQYF.

This clonotype was seen a handful of times. This sequence joins TRBV5-6 and TRBJ2-5; D uncertain. The CDR3 totals 12 residues. V was trimmed by 4 bases and J by 5 bases, leaving 9 bases between them. The germline CDR1 and CDR2 sequences are SGHDT and YYEEEE. The CDR3, as DNA: TGTGCCAGCAGCCACCTTGGGGAGACCCAGTACTTC. Its translation is CASSHLGETQYF. Variable domain in full (rest from reference TRBV5-6 and TRBJ2-5): DAGVTQSPTHLIKTRGQQVTLRCSPKSGHDTVSWYQQALGQGPQFIFQYYEEEERQRGNFPDRFSGHQFPNYSSELNVNALLLGDSALYLCASSHLGETQYFGPGTRLLVL.

This clonotype was detected a few times. V is TRBV20-1 and J is TRBJ2-4, with a tentative D call TRBD1 (5 bases). The CDR3 sequence is 14 residues long. Trimming cost V 4 bases and J 7 bases, with 17 bases left between them. CDR1 and CDR2 from the germline V gene are DFQATT and SNEGSKA (reference sequence). CDR3 DNA: TGCAGTGCTACTACAGGTCTCCACGGGAACATTCAGTACTTC. Protein: CSATTGLHGNIQYF.

As DNA, the CDR3 is TGTGCCTGGAGTGTACAGTTTCGGGGGGGCTCACCCCTCCACTTT. Translation gives CAWSVQFRGGSPLHF. The chain uses TRBV30 and TRBJ1-6; D might be TRBD1 (6 bases). The germline V gene encodes CDR1 GTSNPN and CDR2 SVGIG (reference sequence). V lost 0 bases and J lost 10, with 16 bases in between. This CDR3 has 15 amino acids.

This clonotype has only a few counts. V gene TRBV20-1 combines with J gene TRBJ2-3, with 8 bases lining up with TRBD2. V lost 4 bases to trimming and J lost 6 bases; unmatched junction nucleotides: 15. The germline gives CDR1 DFQATT, CDR2 SNEGSKA (reference sequence). The CDR3 is 16 amino acids. The CDR3 loop is CSAISLAGRGVDTQYF. CDR3 nucleotide sequence: TGCAGTGCTATAAGTTTAGCGGGGCGGGGGGTGGATACGCAGTATTTT.

The V gene is TRBV7-8, the J gene TRBJ1-5; a weak D match, TRBD1 (5 bases). Germline CDR1 reads SGHVS; CDR2 reads FQNEAQ. V shed 4 bases and J shed 3 bases, with 13 bases lying between them. This CDR3 is built from 15 residues. CDR3 loop: CASSSSRALNQPQHF. The DNA for the CDR3 is TGTGCCAGCAGCTCTTCCAGGGCTCTCAATCAGCCCCAGCATTTT.

This clonotype has a single count. The chain carries TRBV12-3 or TRBV12-4 and TRBJ2-1; TRBD1 matches 9 bases. Trimming at V came to 3 bases and at J to 5 bases, leaving 8 bases not matched to a gene. This CDR3 contains 16 residues. The CDR3 DNA follows: TGTGCCAGCAGTTTTACTACGGGACAGGGACACAATGAGCAGTTCTTC. Translation: CASSFTTGQGHNEQFF.

This chain joins TRBV5-1 and TRBJ2-5; tentatively, D is TRBD1 or TRBD2 (5 bases each). CDR1 and CDR2 (germline): SGHRS, YFSETQ. Trimming took 7 bases from V and 5 from J, leaving 27 bases between them. This CDR3 is 17 amino acids long. DNA for the CDR3: TGCGCCAGCGGGGAAGGACATTCCACAGCACGAGGGGAGACCCAGTACTTC. Its translation is CASGEGHSTARGETQYF. Variable domain in full (rest from reference TRBV5-1 and TRBJ2-5): KAGVTQTPRYLIKTRGQQVTLSCSPISGHRSVSWYQQTPGQGLQFLFEYFSETQRNKGNFPGRFSGRQFSNSRSEMNVSTLELGDSALYLCASGEGHSTARGETQYFGPGTRLLVL.

This clonotype has only a few counts. The V and J genes are TRBV7-2 and TRBJ2-3, with D perhaps TRBD1 (6 bases). This CDR3 comprises 13 residues. CDR1 SGHTA and CDR2 FQGNSA come from the germline V gene. With 5 bases removed from V and 3 bases from J, the gap between germline ends came to 9 bases. As DNA, the CDR3 is TGTGCCAGCAGCGCTACAGGGACAGATACGCAGTATTTT. Translating gives CASSATGTDTQYF.

This clonotype has a count of ten or more. The chain recombines TRBV4-2 with TRBJ2-1; 11 positions match TRBD2. This CDR3 contains 18 residues. CDR1 and CDR2 from the germline V gene are LGHNA and YNFKEQ. With 4 bases clipped from V and 8 bases from J, the junction kept 16 bases outside the gene matches. CDR3 sequence (DNA): TGTGCCAGCAGCCCCGCCCCCCAGACTAGCGGGGTCCGGGATGAGCAGTTCTTC. Protein: CASSPAPQTSGVRDEQFF.

The rearrangement joins TRBV7-6 to TRBJ2-3; 10 bases align to TRBD2. This CDR3 contains 21 residues. Germline CDR1 reads SGHVS; CDR2 reads FNYEAQ. V shed 0 bases, J shed 3 bases, and the junction held 18 bases outside the gene matches. The CDR3: CASSLAIRKRGGPTGTDTQYF. For the CDR3, the DNA is TGTGCCAGCAGCTTAGCGATTCGTAAGCGGGGGGGACCCACAGGTACAGATACGCAGTATTTT.

The V and J genes are TRBV4-1 and TRBJ1-4; D may be TRBD1 (5 bases). CDR1 and CDR2 from the germline V gene are MGHRA and YSYEKL. The CDR3 runs 16 residues. Trimming shortened V by 4 bases and J by 6 bases, and 18 bases separated the two germline ends. The CDR3 loop reads CASSRAPGRTDEKLFF. CDR3 sequence (DNA): TGCGCCAGCAGCCGCGCCCCGGGACGGACGGATGAAAAACTGTTTTTT.

A single count supports this clonotype. Written as DNA, the CDR3 is TGCAGCGTTGAAGATACGGCGGGGGGAACCCCTAGCACAGATACGCAGTATTTT. Translation: CSVEDTAGGTPSTDTQYF. This chain links TRBV29-1 with TRBJ2-3, with 8 positions matching TRBD2. The CDR3 extends over 18 amino acids. CDR1 and CDR2 (germline): SQVTM, ANQGSEA. Trimming took 0 bases from V and 0 from J; bases not matched to a gene: 11.

This clonotype was seen a few times. V gene TRBV12-3 or TRBV12-4 combines with J gene TRBJ1-3; TRBD1 is a possible D gene (6 bases). The V gene lost 5 bases and the J gene lost 1 base, with 9 bases spanning the gap. The CDR3 length is 14 residues. The CDR3 sequence is CASSTQGSGNTIYF. CDR3 in DNA: TGTGCCAGCAGTACACAGGGTTCTGGAAACACCATATATTTT.

This clonotype was observed once. The rearrangement uses TRBV7-9 and TRBJ2-1; D may correspond to TRBD1 or TRBD2 (6 bases each). Germline values: CDR1 SEHNR, CDR2 FQNEAQ (reference sequence). Trimming pared 4 bases from V and 3 bases from J, leaving 10 bases between. The CDR3 runs to 14 residues. The CDR3 DNA is TGTGCCAGCAGCTGGGGGGCCGGCTACAATGAGCAGTTCTTC. Translating it yields CASSWGAGYNEQFF.

The chain employs TRBV12-3 or TRBV12-4 and TRBJ2-1; D may be TRBD1 (6 bases). This CDR3 is built from 13 residues. V was shortened by 6 bases and J by 4 bases, with 10 bases between the two germline ends. DNA of the CDR3: TGTGCCAGCAGGGTGACAGGTTACAATGAGCAGTTCTTC. This encodes CASRVTGYNEQFF.

This chain connects TRBV21-1 to TRBJ2-7; no DNA check was done on the table's D call, TRBD2. TRBV21-1 is termed a pseudogene. The CDR3 contains 13 residues. CDR3 coding DNA: TGTGCCAGCGGAGCGGGGGAGACCTACGAGCAGTACTTC. As protein: CASGAGETYEQYF.

This clonotype occurred a few times. V is TRBV7-3 and J is TRBJ1-2; the D is unclear. Between the trimmed V and J ends, which lost 4 bases and 3 bases, there was a span of 3 bases. CDR1 is SGHTA and CDR2 is FQGTGA in the germline V gene. This CDR3 has 11 residues. The CDR3 reads CASSWDYGYTF. The CDR3 region has the DNA TGTGCCAGCAGCTGGGACTATGGCTACACCTTC.

The rearrangement uses TRBV5-1 and TRBJ1-4; a weak D match, TRBD1 (5 bases). V lost 2 bases and J lost 8, with 16 bases in between. CDR3 length equals 15 residues. The V gene's germline CDR1 is SGHRS and CDR2 YFSETQ. CDR3 in DNA: TGCGCCAGCAGCTTCAGGATTGGGGGAGAAGAAAAACTGTTTTTT. As protein: CASSFRIGGEEKLFF.

The chain joins TRBV6-2 or TRBV6-3 to TRBJ2-5, with 9 bases fitting TRBD2. The V gene end was trimmed by 0 bases and the J gene end by 2 bases; junction bases not matched to a gene: 13. The CDR3 extends over 19 amino acids. The germline CDR1 and CDR2 sequences are MNHEY and SVGEGT. CDR3 DNA: TGTGCCAGCAGTTACTCGAGCTTTAGCGGGAGTGCCCGTCAAGAGACCCAGTACTTC. This gives the protein CASSYSSFSGSARQETQYF.

V gene TRBV7-2 combines with J gene TRBJ2-5, with unresolved D. The J call is in doubt because the DNA end fits TRBJ2-7 better. Germline values: CDR1 SGHTA, CDR2 FQGNSA. The CDR3 covers 15 residues. The CDR3 region is CASNFSPGDSYEQYF. Here the CDR3 DNA reads TGTGCCAGCAACTTTTCCCCAGGAGACTCCTACGAGCAGTACTTC.

This clonotype was seen at least ten times. This chain joins TRBV4-2 and TRBJ2-5, with 10 bases aligning to TRBD2. The CDR3 has 16 residues. The germline gives CDR1 LGHNA, CDR2 YNFKEQ. J was trimmed by 4 bases and V by 0 bases; bases with no gene match: 5. In DNA, the CDR3 is TGTGCCAGCAGCCAAGATGGCCTAGCGGGGGTAGAGACCCAGTACTTC. Its protein is CASSQDGLAGVETQYF.

The chain is built from TRBV27 and TRBJ2-5; 9 nucleotides match TRBD1. The J segment lost 13 bases and the V segment lost 4 bases, leaving 7 bases of the junction unmatched. Germline V gene data show CDR1 as MNHEY and CDR2 as SMNVEV (reference sequence). This CDR3 is 12 amino acids long. The CDR3 bases are TGTGCCAGCAGTTCCGTCGGGACAGGGAGGTACTTC. This codes for CASSSVGTGRYF.